Sequencing of this T cell receptor beta chain was carried out in a study of blood T cells in healthy people across ages. CDR1 and CDR2 (germline): DFQATT, SNEGSKA (reference sequence). This CDR3 contains 16 residues. With a J-beta primer mix and a sample-barcoded 5' primer, a second PCR ran about 7 to 12 cycles. A minimum of 2.5 million CDR3-containing paired-end reads was obtained for each sample. TCRdb redid the calling of the 5' RACE reads with MiXCR, one entry per CDR3 protein. The sample has about 680,000 distinct CDR3 sequences, 49% seen once; the top ten hold around a third. Researchers isolated at least 7 million PBMCs per sample. There were at least 5.5 micrograms of total RNA extracted from every sample.

This sequence originates from a woman in her sixties in good health. Sequencing was performed on blood. This sequence joins TRBV20-1 and TRBJ2-7; weak D call: TRBD2 (5 bases). Judging by the DNA end, TRBJ2-5 fits better; the J call may be wrong. CDR3: CSARDPAHTSGETQYF. Here the CDR3 DNA reads TGCAGTGCTAGAGATCCCGCGCACACCTCGGGGGAGACCCAGTACTTC.